The 8 T cell receptor beta chains reported below all come from one sample, sequenced in a study. TCRdb ran MiXCR on the 5' RACE reads and lists one entry per CDR3 protein. The sample yields around 44,000 distinct CDR3 sequences, 25% to 35% seen once. Sample: tumor-infiltrating memory CD4+ T cells sorted from the breast tumor. Subset denoted: memory CD4+ T cells, CD4+CD45RO+CD25-. These TCRs come from a female donor with breast cancer.

DNA of the CDR3: TGTGCCAGCAGTTACGAGAGCAATCAGCCCCAGCATTTT. It yields the protein CASSYESNQPQHF. This chain uses TRBV6-6 with TRBJ1-5; D remains unclear. The V and J ends lost 2 bases and 1 base respectively, with 3 bases between them. Germline CDR1 reads MNHNY; CDR2 reads SVGAGI (reference sequence). The CDR3 has 13 amino acids.

The J gene is TRBJ1-2, the V gene TRBV12-3 or TRBV12-4, with unresolved D. The CDR3 has 12 residues. V gave up 4 bases and J gave up 0 bases, with 3 bases separating them. Written as DNA, the CDR3 is TGTGCCAGCAGTTCCCCTAACTATGGCTACACCTTC. This codes for CASSSPNYGYTF.

A note on this clonotype: This clone may be a read error of a much larger clone one base away. The V gene is TRBV5-1, the J gene TRBJ1-2; D is uncertain. This CDR3 comprises 15 residues. Looked up from germline, CDR1 is SGHRS and CDR2 is YFSETQ. The V gene lost 0 bases and the J gene lost 10 bases, with 19 bases spanning the gap. The DNA for the CDR3 is TGCGCCAGCAGCTTGGCCTCGGGCAGTTCTGGTGCCTACACCTTC. Translated, it gives CASSLASGSSGAYTF.

This chain links TRBV12-3 or TRBV12-4 with TRBJ2-2; tentatively, D is TRBD1 (5 bases). V gave up 8 bases and J gave up 7 bases, with 14 bases separating them. There are 13 residues in the CDR3. The CDR3, as DNA: TGTGCCAGCGTGATCAGGGTTCGCGGGGAGCTGTTTTTT. The encoded protein is CASVIRVRGELFF.

The V and J genes are TRBV19 and TRBJ1-5; D is perhaps TRBD1 (6 bases). The ends were cut back, 5 bases at V and 4 bases at J, with 12 bases in the middle. The germline V gene encodes CDR1 LNHDA and CDR2 SQIVND (reference sequence). The length of the CDR3 is 14 residues. The CDR3 protein is CASSRRDKNQPQHF. The CDR3 nucleotides are TGTGCCAGTAGTCGGCGGGACAAAAATCAGCCCCAGCATTTT.

This clonotype was detected only a few times. This chain uses TRBV29-1 with TRBJ2-1, with a possible D match to TRBD1 (5 bases). The V gene's germline CDR1 is SQVTM and CDR2 ANQGSEA. Deletions cut 0 bases from V and 9 bases from J, with 21 bases between. This CDR3 is built from 16 residues. In nucleotides, the CDR3 is TGCAGCGTTGAAGATCAGGGCAGTAGGGTGTTAGGTGAGCAGTTCTTC. This sequence encodes CSVEDQGSRVLGEQFF.

This clonotype showed up just a few times. This chain connects TRBV7-2 to TRBJ2-1, with 9 bases fitting TRBD2. The trim removed 4 bases at V and 2 bases at J, leaving 3 bases unmatched. The CDR3 totals 15 residues. Germline-derived CDR1 and CDR2 are SGHTA and FQGNSA. Written as DNA, the CDR3 is TGTGCCAGCAGCTCCGCGGGGGGGACCTACAATGAGCAGTTCTTC. This translates into CASSSAGGTYNEQFF.

This chain joins TRBV3-1 and TRBJ2-5, with a weak D call TRBD1 (5 bases). Trimming took 7 bases from V and 5 from J, leaving 20 bases between them. Germline CDR1 reads LGHDT; CDR2 reads YNNKEL (reference sequence). This CDR3 is 15 amino acids long. The CDR3 here is CASTPNSGFGETQYF. The CDR3 nucleotides read TGTGCCAGCACCCCAAATTCAGGGTTTGGGGAGACCCAGTACTTC.